This TCR beta chain was sequenced for a study of CD8+ T cells in alopecia areata. V trimming: 3 bases; J trimming: 3 bases; junction bases outside the gene matches: 12. In germline, CDR1 is SGHRS, CDR2 YFSETQ. The CDR3 is 18 residues long. Study-wide points: Scalp clonality decreased significantly with tofacitinib, and so did expanded CD8+ clones among the top 100.

The authors extracted RNA and reverse transcribed it into cDNA as the sequencing template. Repertoires were generated with immunoSEQ multiplex PCR, while TCRdb's copy carries only in-frame clones and drops some. The data contain around 200,000 clones, 60% to 70% of them singletons. Sample treatment: oral pan-JAK inhibitor, 5-10 mg twice daily. It was from alopecia areata patients that lesional scalp punch biopsies and peripheral blood were collected. A word on this clone: Antigen: not known.

The receptor was derived from a human donor with alopecia areata. This chain links TRBV5-1 with TRBJ2-3; 11 positions match TRBD2. The sample consisted of CD4+ T cells sorted from blood, taken at week 4, from a patient treated with tofacitinib. The CDR3 sequence is CASSSLLAGASSTDTQYF. The DNA of the CDR3 is TGCGCCAGCAGCTCCCTACTAGCGGGAGCAAGTAGTACAGATACGCAGTATTTT.